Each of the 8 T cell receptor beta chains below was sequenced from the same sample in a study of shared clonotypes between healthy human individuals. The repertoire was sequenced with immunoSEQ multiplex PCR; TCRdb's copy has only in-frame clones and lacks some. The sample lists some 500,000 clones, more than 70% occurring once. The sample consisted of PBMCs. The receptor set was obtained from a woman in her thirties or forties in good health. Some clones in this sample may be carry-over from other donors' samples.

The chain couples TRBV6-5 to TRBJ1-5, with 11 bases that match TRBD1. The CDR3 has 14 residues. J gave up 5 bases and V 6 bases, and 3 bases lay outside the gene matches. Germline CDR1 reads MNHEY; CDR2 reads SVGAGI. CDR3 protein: CASSRDRGDQPQHF. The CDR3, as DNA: TGTGCCAGCAGCCGGGACAGGGGGGATCAGCCCCAGCATTTT.

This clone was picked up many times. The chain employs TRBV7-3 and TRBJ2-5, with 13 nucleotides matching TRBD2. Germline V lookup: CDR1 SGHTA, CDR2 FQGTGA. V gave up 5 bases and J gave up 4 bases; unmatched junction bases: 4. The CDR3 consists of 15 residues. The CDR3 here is CASSPGLAGLETQYF. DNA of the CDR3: TGTGCCAGCAGCCCGGGACTAGCGGGACTAGAGACCCAGTACTTC.

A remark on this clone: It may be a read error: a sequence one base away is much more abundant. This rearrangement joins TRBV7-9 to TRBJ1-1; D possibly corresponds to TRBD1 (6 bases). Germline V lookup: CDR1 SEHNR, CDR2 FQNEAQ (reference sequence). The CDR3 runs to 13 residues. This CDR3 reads CASSLTGPPEAFF. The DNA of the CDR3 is TGCGCCAGCAGCTTAACAGGGCCCCCTGAAGCTTTCTTT.

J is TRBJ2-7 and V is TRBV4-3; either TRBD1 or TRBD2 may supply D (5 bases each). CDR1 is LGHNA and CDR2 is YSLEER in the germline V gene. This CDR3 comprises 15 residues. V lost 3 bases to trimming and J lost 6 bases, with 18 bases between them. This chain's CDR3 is CASSQIGTVPREQYF. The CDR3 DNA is TGCGCCAGCAGCCAGATCGGGACGGTTCCTCGCGAGCAGTACTTC.

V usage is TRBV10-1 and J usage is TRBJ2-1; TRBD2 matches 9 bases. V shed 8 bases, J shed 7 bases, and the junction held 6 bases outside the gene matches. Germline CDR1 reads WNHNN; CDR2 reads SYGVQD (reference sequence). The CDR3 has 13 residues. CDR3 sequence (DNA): TGCGCCAGCGGGGGTAGCGGGAGAAATGAGCAGTTCTTC. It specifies CASGGSGRNEQFF.

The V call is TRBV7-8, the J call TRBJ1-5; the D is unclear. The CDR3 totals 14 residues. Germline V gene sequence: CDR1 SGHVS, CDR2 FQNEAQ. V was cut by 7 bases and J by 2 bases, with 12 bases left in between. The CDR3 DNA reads TGTGCCAGCACCTCCGAGCAGGGCAATCAGCCCCAGCATTTT. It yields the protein CASTSEQGNQPQHF.

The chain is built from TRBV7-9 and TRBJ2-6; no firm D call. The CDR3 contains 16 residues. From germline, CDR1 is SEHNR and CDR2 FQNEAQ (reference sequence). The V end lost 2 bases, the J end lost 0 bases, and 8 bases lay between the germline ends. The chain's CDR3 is CASSLTPFSGANVLTF. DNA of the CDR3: TGTGCCAGCAGCTTAACCCCCTTCTCTGGGGCCAACGTCCTGACTTTC.

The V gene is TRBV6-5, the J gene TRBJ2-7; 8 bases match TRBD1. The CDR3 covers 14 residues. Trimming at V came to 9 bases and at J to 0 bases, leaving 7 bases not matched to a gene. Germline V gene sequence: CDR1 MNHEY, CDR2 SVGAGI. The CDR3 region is CARSRDRISYEQYF. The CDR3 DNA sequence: TGTGCCAGATCCCGGGACAGGATCTCCTACGAGCAGTACTTC.